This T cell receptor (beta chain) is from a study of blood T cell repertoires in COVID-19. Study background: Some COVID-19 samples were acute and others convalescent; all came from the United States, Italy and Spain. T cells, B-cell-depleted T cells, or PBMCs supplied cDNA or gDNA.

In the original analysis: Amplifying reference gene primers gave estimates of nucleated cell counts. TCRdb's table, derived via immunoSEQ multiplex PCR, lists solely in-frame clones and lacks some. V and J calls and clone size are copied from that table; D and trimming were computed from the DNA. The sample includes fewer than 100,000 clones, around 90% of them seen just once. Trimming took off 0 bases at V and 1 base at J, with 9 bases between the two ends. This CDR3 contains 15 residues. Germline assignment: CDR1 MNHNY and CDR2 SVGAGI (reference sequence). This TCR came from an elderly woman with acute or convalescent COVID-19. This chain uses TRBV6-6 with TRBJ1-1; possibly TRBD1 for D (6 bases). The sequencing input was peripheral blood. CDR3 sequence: CASSYSPQGNTEAFF. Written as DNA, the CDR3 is TGTGCCAGCAGTTACTCGCCACAGGGGAACACTGAAGCTTTCTTT.